This TCR beta chain is drawn from a study of T cells after yellow fever vaccination. Study-level findings and limits: A limited proportion of clonotypes was detected within both the CD4 and CD8 compartments.

Many counts were recorded for this clonotype. What it binds is not known. The ends lost 5 bases at V and 4 bases at J; junction bases unmatched: 5. The CDR3 is 15 amino acids. Germline loops: CDR1 SGHTA, CDR2 FQGNSA. Making TCR cDNA involved 5'RACE template switching, which added UMIs and a universal primer site. TCRdb processed the 5' RACE reads anew with MiXCR; each CDR3 protein has one entry. The data contain about 300,000 distinct CDR3 sequences, about 6.9% of them seen just once; the ten biggest clones take up around 17%. The TCR comes from a man younger than 30 who received the YFV17D yellow fever vaccine. The V and J genes are TRBV7-2 and TRBJ2-3; 11 bases agree with TRBD1. Sequences were derived from PBMCs, sampled approximately 40 days after the first yellow fever vaccination. CDR3 sequence reads: CASSTWTGGPDTQYF. CDR3 nucleotides: TGTGCCAGCAGCACGTGGACAGGGGGCCCAGATACGCAGTATTTT.